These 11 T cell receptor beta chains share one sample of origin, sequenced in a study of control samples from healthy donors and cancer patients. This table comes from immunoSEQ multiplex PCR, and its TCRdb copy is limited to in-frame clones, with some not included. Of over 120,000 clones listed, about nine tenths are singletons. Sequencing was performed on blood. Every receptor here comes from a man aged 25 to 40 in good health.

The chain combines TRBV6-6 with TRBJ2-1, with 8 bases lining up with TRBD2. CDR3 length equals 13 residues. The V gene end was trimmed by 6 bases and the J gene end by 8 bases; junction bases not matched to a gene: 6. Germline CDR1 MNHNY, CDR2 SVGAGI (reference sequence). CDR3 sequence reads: CASSPRGAYEQFF. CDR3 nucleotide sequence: TGTGCCAGCAGCCCGCGGGGGGCCTATGAGCAGTTCTTC.

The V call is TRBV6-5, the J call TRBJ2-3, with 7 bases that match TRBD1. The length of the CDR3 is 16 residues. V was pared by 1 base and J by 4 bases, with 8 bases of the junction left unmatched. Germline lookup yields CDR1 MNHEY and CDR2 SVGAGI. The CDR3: CASSYFKGAGADTQYF. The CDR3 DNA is TGTGCCAGCAGTTACTTTAAGGGGGCAGGAGCAGATACGCAGTATTTT.

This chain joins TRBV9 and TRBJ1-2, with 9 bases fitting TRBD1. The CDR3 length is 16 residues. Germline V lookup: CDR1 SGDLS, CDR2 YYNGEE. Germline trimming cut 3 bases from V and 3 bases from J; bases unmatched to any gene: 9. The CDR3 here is CASSEDRGGNYYGYTF. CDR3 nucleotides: TGTGCCAGCAGCGAGGACAGGGGTGGGAACTACTATGGCTACACCTTC.

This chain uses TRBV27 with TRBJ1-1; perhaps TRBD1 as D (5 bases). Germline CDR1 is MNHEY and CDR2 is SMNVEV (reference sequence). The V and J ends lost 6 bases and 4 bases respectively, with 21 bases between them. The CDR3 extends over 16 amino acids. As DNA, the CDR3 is TGTGCCAGCAGCTTCCAACCCAGGGCTGCATCCACTGAAGCTTTCTTT. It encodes CASSFQPRAASTEAFF.

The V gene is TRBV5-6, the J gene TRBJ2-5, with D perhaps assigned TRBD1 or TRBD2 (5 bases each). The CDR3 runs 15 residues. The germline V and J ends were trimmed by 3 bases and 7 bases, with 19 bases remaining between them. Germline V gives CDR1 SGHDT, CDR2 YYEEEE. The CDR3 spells CASSSGARQMGTQYF. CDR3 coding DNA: TGTGCCAGCAGCTCCGGGGCCCGTCAAATGGGGACCCAGTACTTC. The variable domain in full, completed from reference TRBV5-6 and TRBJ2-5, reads DAGVTQSPTHLIKTRGQQVTLRCSPKSGHDTVSWYQQALGQGPQFIFQYYEEEERQRGNFPDRFSGHQFPNYSSELNVNALLLGDSALYLCASSSGARQMGTQYFGPGTRLLVL.

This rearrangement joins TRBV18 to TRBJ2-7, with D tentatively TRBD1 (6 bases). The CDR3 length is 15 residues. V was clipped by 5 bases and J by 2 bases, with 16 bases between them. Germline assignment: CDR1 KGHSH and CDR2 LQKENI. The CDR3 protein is CASSRQAAGAYEQYF. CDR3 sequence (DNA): TGTGCCAGCTCAAGACAGGCCGCTGGGGCCTACGAGCAGTACTTC.

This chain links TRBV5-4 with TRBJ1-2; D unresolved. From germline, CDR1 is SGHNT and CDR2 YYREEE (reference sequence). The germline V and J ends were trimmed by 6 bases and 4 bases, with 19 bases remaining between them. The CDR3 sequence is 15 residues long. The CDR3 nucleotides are TGTGCCAGCACCACTCCGGACCCCGGTGGCTATGGCTACACCTTC. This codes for CASTTPDPGGYGYTF.

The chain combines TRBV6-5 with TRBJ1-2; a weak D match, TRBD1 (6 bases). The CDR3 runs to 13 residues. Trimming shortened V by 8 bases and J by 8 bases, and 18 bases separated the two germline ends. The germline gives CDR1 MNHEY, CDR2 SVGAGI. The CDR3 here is CASATRTDEGYTF. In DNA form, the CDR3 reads TGTGCCAGCGCCACGAGGACAGATGAAGGCTACACCTTC.

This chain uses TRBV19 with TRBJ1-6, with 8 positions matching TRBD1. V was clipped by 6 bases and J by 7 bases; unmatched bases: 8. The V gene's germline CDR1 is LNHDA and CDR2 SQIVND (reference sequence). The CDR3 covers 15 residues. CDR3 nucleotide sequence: TGTGCCAGTAGGGGACAGGAGATGGAGAATTCACCCCTCCACTTT. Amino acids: CASRGQEMENSPLHF.

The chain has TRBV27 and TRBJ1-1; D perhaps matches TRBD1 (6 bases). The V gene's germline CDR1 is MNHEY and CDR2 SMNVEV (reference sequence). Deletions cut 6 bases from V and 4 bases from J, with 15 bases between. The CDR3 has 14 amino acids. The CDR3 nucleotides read TGTGCCAGCAGCTACCGAGGGGGAGGCACTGAAGCTTTCTTT. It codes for CASSYRGGGTEAFF.

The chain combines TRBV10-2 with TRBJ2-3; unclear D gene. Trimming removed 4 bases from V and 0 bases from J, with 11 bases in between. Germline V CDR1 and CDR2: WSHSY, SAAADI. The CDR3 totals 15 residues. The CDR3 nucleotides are TGCGCCAGCAGTGGTTTGGGGATGAGCACAGATACGCAGTATTTT. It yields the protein CASSGLGMSTDTQYF.